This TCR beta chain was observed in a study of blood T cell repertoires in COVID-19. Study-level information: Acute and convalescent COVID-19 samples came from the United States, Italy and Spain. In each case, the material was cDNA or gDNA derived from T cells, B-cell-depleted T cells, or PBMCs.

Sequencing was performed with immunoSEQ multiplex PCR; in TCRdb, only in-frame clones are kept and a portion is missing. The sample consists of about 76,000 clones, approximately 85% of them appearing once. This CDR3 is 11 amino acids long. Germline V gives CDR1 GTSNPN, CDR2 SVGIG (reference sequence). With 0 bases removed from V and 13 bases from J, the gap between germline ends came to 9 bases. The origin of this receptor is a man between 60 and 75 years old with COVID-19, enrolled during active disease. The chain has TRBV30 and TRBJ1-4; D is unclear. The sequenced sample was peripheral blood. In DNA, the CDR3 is TGTGCCTGGAGTGTACTTGACACACTGTTTTTT. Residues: CAWSVLDTLFF.